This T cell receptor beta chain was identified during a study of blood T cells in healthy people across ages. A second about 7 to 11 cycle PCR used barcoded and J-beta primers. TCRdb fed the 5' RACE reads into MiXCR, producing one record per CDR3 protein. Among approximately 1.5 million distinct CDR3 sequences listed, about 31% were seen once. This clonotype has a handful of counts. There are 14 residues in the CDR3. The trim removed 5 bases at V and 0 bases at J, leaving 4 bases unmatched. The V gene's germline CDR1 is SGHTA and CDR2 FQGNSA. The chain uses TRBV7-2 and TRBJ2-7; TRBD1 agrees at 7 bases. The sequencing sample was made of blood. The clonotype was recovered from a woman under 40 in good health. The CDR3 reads CASSKTGSSYEQYF. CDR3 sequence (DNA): TGTGCCAGCAGCAAGACAGGGTCCTCCTACGAGCAGTACTTC.